This paragraph covers one T cell receptor (beta chain) sequence. This clone came up a few times. Its antigen remains unidentified. Per-nucleotide qualities are absent, and no much larger clonotype sits a single base away. The sample originates from a study of cytomegalovirus exposure and HLA in healthy donors (dated by TCRdb to between 2016 and 2019). Study-wide context: According to an earlier analysis of a few hundred of the donors, roughly 180 million T cells yielded approximately 120 million unique TCR beta sequences and 276 Gb of sequence data. An early release covering more than 500 HLA-typed donors comprised approximately 300 gigabases of sequencing data and tens of millions of unique TCR sequences. Among the roughly 410 genotyped donors, under 90% belonged to the genetic ancestry cluster associated with self-reported Caucasian donors. The study aimed to test whether signatures of past pathogen exposure could be identified by cataloging public T cell receptors. Using immunosequencing, the study profiled T cell repertoires from around 680 subjects and related those repertoires to cytomegalovirus serostatus. In addition to the first cohort of about 650 subjects, a separate validation cohort of about 120 different subjects was used. To predict cytomegalovirus infection status, the study brought together high-throughput TCR immunosequencing, statistical association of individual TCRs with disease status, and machine learning. A later analysis re-examined previously published TCR beta repertoires from just over 650 donors and added high-resolution HLA genotyping to investigate patterns of TCR occurrence. The later analysis used no new phenotypic data to find candidate immune exposures, relying instead on TCR beta sequences and their occurrence across donors. To decide whether each TCR beta V gene segment behaved as functional or pseudogenic, an earlier analysis of approximately 620 of the donors relied on high-throughput TCR beta sequencing. Donor age, sex, ethnicity and CMV serostatus were collected together with the repertoire data. Genome-wide SNP genotypes for about 60% of the roughly 670 donors were used in a later genetic analysis, which treated that subset as a discovery cohort. Every repertoire in the discovery cohort had been generated on one and the same sequencing platform. Both class I and class II loci were covered by HLA typing, at four-digit resolution. Typing coverage differed by locus: A, B, C, DRB1 and DQB1 were typed in roughly 620-630 donors, DQA1 in roughly 500, DPA1 in roughly 590, and DPB1 in approximately 450. A handful of DR-DQ haplotypes were handled as single units for association and clustering because linkage in the cohort was strong. Across 398 genotyped donors of the cohort, an average of approximately 220,000 unique TCR beta nucleotide sequences per donor were sequenced, and approximately 19% of those sequences were non-productive.

Broader findings and caveats from the paper: In the study, 164 TCR beta chains were listed as associated with cytomegalovirus. In a later analysis, the rate of TCR association differed among HLA loci, with DRB1 alleles having the most associated TCRs and HLA-C alleles having the fewest. In an earlier analysis of under 600 of the donors, most TCR beta V segments were observed in productive rearrangements about 87% or about 30% of the time, broadly matching IMGT annotations. Correlated functional status among segregating V segments might reflect linkage disequilibrium, but an unknown experimental factor could not be ruled out. The presence/absence analyses assumed that sequencing depth was roughly uniform across donors, and that assumption may not be true. In both the original and validation cohorts, the classifier was reported to diagnose cytomegalovirus status with high specificity and sensitivity. The earlier analysis of a few hundred of the donors excluded about 16 rarely observed V segments, including chromosome 9 orphons, because counts were too low. A group of highly shared sequence variants was considered likely to be a technical artifact of the sequencing pipeline. A later analysis reported that several top co-occurrence clusters appeared linked to parvovirus B19, influenza, CMV and Epstein-Barr virus. While some public TCRs were present in many individuals, most TCR sequences turned up only very rarely across donors. V-gene and J-gene trimming of TCR beta chains was associated with a missense DCLRE1C variant in a later genetic analysis, and the association was replicated in an independent cohort. For the cohort, immune exposure information was limited to CMV serostatus. In a later analysis, 15,000 to 20,000 TCR beta sequences were associated with specific HLA alleles at a false discovery rate of 0.05. HLA typing was unavailable for some donors at each locus, so association tests used only the typed subset. It was suggested by the authors that the approach could potentially be generalized to other disease states and immunological phenotypes. A few of the identified cytomegalovirus-associated TCR beta chains were confirmed in vitro to be specific for cytomegalovirus antigens. Some IMGT-functional V segments, including TRBV6-2 and TRBV6-3, could not be told apart with the 87-base-pair reads, so those segments were excluded. A further reported finding was that TCR beta sequences accurately predicted the HLA-A and HLA-B alleles for most subjects in the first cohort. According to a later analysis, most CMV-associated TCR beta chains appeared to be HLA-restricted, and the HLA associations seemed to be driven largely by CMV exposure. Compared with equally common non-associated chains, HLA-associated TCR beta chains in a later analysis were more clonally expanded and had lower generation probabilities. Compared with the approximately 710-donor mean, donors in an Asian-associated ancestry cluster had fewer N-insertions in productive TCRs, according to a later genetic analysis. Assigning TCR associations to individual alleles was difficult when HLA alleles, especially DR and DQ, strongly co-occurred. In this cohort, only TCR beta chains were sequenced, and detectable features were limited by the absence of alpha or paired-chain data.

The cohort comprised under 700 healthy bone marrow donors. At the time of sampling, all cohort members were nominally healthy, though unrecorded immune exposures were likely present. The donor tested CMV seropositive, placing the donor among the approximately 310 seropositive members of the cohort. A peripheral blood sample was collected from each donor, and TCR beta sequencing was performed on peripheral blood mononuclear cells. The Qiagen DNeasy Blood Extraction Kit was used to extract genomic DNA from the blood cell samples. V is shortened by 4 bases, J by 3 bases, and the region joining them spans 11 bases. Per the germline V gene, SGDLS is the CDR1 and YYNGEE is the CDR2. Its CDR3 holds 13 amino acids, cysteine through phenylalanine. The read is trimmed to its CDR3 DNA, 39 bases read in frame from base 1. Library creation used the immunoSEQ multiplex PCR assay. A mixture of 60 forward primers for TCR Vbeta segments and 13 reverse primers for TCR Jbeta segments was used in the multiplex PCR. A multiplex PCR assay on genomic DNA amplified the CDR3 region of rearranged TCR beta genes. Amplified TCR beta libraries were sequenced as 87-base-pair reads on the Illumina HiSeq System. On the authors' methods: In a later analysis, tens of millions of unique TCR beta chains were counted across the approximately 620 repertoires, and some 10 million of these chains were shared by at least two donors. To remove PCR and sequencing errors, raw reads were error-corrected and collapsed into unique sequences using a nearest-neighbor algorithm that merged closely related sequences. To assign V, D and J gene segments, CDR3 sequences were aligned to IMGT reference sequences. Each retained sequence needed at least a six-nucleotide match to both a V gene segment and a J gene segment. A rearrangement counted as productive if the CDR3 had no stop codons and remained in frame with V and J, and every other rearrangement counted as non-productive. CDR3 was defined according to IMGT convention as the region running from the second conserved V-encoded cysteine to the conserved J-encoded phenylalanine. The earlier analysis of 500 to 600 of the donors excluded sequences that lacked an unambiguous match to a single V gene segment. An earlier analysis of a few hundred of the donors called V segments functional above 56.7% productive rearrangements and segregating when the between-donor standard deviation exceeded 5%. A statistical classification framework was built for diagnosing cytomegalovirus status from the catalog of TCR beta chain sequences. In a later analysis, TCR nucleotide sequences were compared against IMGT/GENE-DB human TR gene sequences so that V and J genes could be assigned. The TCRdist pipeline was used in a later analysis to assign CDR3 sequences and most-parsimonious VDJ recombination scenarios. In a later analysis, each TCR beta chain was defined by its CDR3 amino acid sequence together with its V-gene family, and reads lacking a unique V-gene family were excluded. In a later analysis, several hundred highly shared, low-generation-probability nucleotide sequences were removed to address suspected cross-contamination and a sequencing artifact. In a later analysis, a clonal expansion index for each public chain was calculated from normalized within-repertoire ranks of inferred template counts. In a later analysis, generation probabilities were computed with a VDJ recombination model fitted to out-of-frame rearrangements, and the resulting probabilities were checked against IGoR. A later analysis scored TCR-TCR, TCR-HLA and TCR-CMV co-occurrence with hypergeometric tests, applying a repertoire-size bias correction to TCR pairs. To estimate false discovery rates, a later analysis permuted the HLA or CMV assignments 20 times. A later analysis grouped co-occurring TCRs with DBSCAN, adding TCRdist sequence similarity when clustering within HLA-allele-positive subsets. Co-occurrence clustering excluded repertoires with fewer than 30,000 or more than 120,000 public chains, plus five with anomalous nucleotide sharing. In TCRdb, the immuneACCESS table is reduced to in-frame sequences with V and J assigned. These tables do not hold every clone; where another copy was compared, an unresolved V gene accounts for under half, and the others remain unexplained. Clone size and the V and J calls come from that table; the DNA yielded D and trimming. The sample records about 160,000 clones, 82% of which are singletons. The ten largest make up approximately 1.5% of the sample.

Sequences were obtained from PBMCs. The TCR was taken from a girl aged 10 to 17 in good health and CMV-seropositive. In this chain, TRBV9 is recombined with TRBJ2-7; TRBD1 might be the D gene, on 5 matching bases. The CDR3 corresponds to CASSPSGIYEQYF. Read as DNA, the sequence is TGTGCCAGCAGCCCATCAGGGATCTACGAGCAGTACTTC.